A single T cell receptor (beta chain) is shown here with its context. Which antigen it targets is not known. Base qualities are not provided; no much larger clone lies one nucleotide away. The donors belonged to the validation cohort of 120 subjects, which was separate from the approximately 700-subject first cohort. Library preparation was by the immunoSEQ multiplex PCR assay. The authors processed their data as follows. A statistical classification framework was built to diagnose cytomegalovirus status from the catalog of TCR beta chain sequences. In its TCRdb copy, this immuneACCESS table keeps in-frame sequences only and misses some clones. Where compared with another copy, unresolved V genes explain less than half of these, and the others have no known cause. The DNA was the basis for D and trimming; V, J and clone size are from that table. This sample is represented by over 200,000 clones; 80% to 90% of them were singletons. The top ten hold 2.9% of the sample.

This sample was taken from a study of cytomegalovirus exposure and HLA in healthy donors (dated by TCRdb to about 2017). For the wider study: According to a later analysis, one platform produced both the 120 validation repertoires and the roughly 640 repertoires of the first cohort. A separate validation cohort of roughly 120 different subjects was used in addition to the roughly 700-subject first cohort. The aim of the study was to test whether cataloging public T cell receptors could identify signatures of past pathogen exposure. To predict cytomegalovirus infection status, the study brought together high-throughput TCR immunosequencing, statistical association of individual TCRs with disease status, and machine learning. Overall results and qualifications from the work: It was suggested by the authors that the approach could potentially be generalized to other disease states and immunological phenotypes. In vitro tests confirmed that three of the cytomegalovirus-associated TCR beta chains recognize cytomegalovirus antigens. The classifier was reported to diagnose cytomegalovirus status with high specificity and sensitivity in both the original cohort and the validation cohort. In the study, 150 to 200 TCR beta chains were listed as associated with cytomegalovirus. Subsequent analysis determined that TCRs grouped into clusters in the first cohort also showed a tendency toward co-occurrence across the 90 to 150 validation repertoires, and 94% of cluster scores exceeded 0. The validation cohort had no HLA typing available for a later analysis, so co-occurrence within that cohort was assessed over all 120 or so repertoires. Across donors, most TCR sequences were observed very rarely, whereas some public TCRs were present in many individuals.

V lost 3 bases and J lost 8 bases; the stretch between them is 11 bases long. The CDR3 holds 13 amino acids from the cysteine to the phenylalanine. The DNA shown is the 39-base CDR3, in frame from base 1. Per the germline V gene, SGHNT is the CDR1 and YENEEA is the CDR2. What was sequenced was PBMCs. Here the chain combines TRBV11-3 and TRBJ2-1; TRBD1 could be the D gene, as 6 bases match. The clonotype was recovered from a woman aged 18-29 years in good health and CMV-seronegative. The DNA is as follows: TGTGCCAGCAGCTTTAGGGACAACGATGAGCAGTTCTTC. The translation is CASSFRDNDEQFF. The entire variable domain, with the stretches around the CDR3 drawn from the reference TRBV11-3 and TRBJ2-1 proteins, is EAGVVQSPRYKIIEKKQPVAFWCNPISGHNTLYWYLQNLGQGPELLIRYENEEAVDDSQLPKDRFSAERLKGVDSTLKIQPAELGDSAVYLCASSFRDNDEQFFGPGTRLTVL.